What follows describes a single TCR beta chain. What it binds is not known. This specimen comes from a study of shared clonotypes between healthy human individuals. Germline values: CDR1 DFQATT, CDR2 SNEGSKA (reference sequence). V lost 3 bases and J 8 bases, leaving 7 bases between the germline ends. CDR3 length: 11 residues. Some clones are missing from TCRdb's copy, which holds only in-frame ones; the method was immunoSEQ multiplex PCR. Among about 2 million clones listed, approximately 94% were seen once. Points from the study as a whole: Read depth was anticipated to influence clonotype sharing among donors. With few donors, the genetic and exposure-history diversity represented was limited. Generation of non-shared clonotypes was less probable than generation of clonotypes shared by all four donors.

It was CD45RO-negative cells, positively selected for CCR7, that made up naive CD8 cells, with terminally differentiated effector memory CD45RA+ cells excluded. The specimen was naive CD8+ T cells sorted from blood. This clonotype was obtained from a young man in good health. The chain links TRBV20-1 to TRBJ1-4, with D uncertain. The DNA of the CDR3 is TGCAGTGCTAGTCCCCGGGAAAAACTGTTTTTT. Encoded protein: CSASPREKLFF.